A single sample is the source of the 6 T cell receptor beta chains below, sequenced in a study of cytomegalovirus exposure and HLA in healthy donors. Profiling relied on immunoSEQ multiplex PCR, and the TCRdb table lists in-frame clones only, not all of them. There are 200,000 to 300,000 clones in the sample; around 87% occur only once, and 2.6% lies in the top ten. Sequencing was carried out using PBMCs. The receptors come from a young man in good health and CMV-seronegative.

The V gene is TRBV28, the J gene TRBJ2-7; TRBD1 matches at 10 bases. The CDR3 has 16 amino acids. J gave up 4 bases and V 6 bases, and 12 bases lay outside the gene matches. Germline V gives CDR1 MDHEN, CDR2 SYDVKM. CDR3 coding DNA: TGTGCCAGCAGGACGACAGGGGGCCAAGGAATGTACGAGCAGTACTTC. This codes for CASRTTGGQGMYEQYF.

This rearrangement joins TRBV29-1 to TRBJ1-3; unclear D gene. This CDR3 contains 13 residues. The V end lost 1 base, the J end lost 0 bases, and 4 bases lay between the germline ends. From germline, CDR1 is SQVTM and CDR2 ANQGSEA. The CDR3 is CSVEASSGNTIYF. DNA of the CDR3: TGCAGCGTTGAAGCTAGCTCTGGAAACACCATATATTTT.

This chain links TRBV6-6 with TRBJ1-1, with D unresolved. The germline V gene has CDR1 MNHNY and CDR2 SVGAGI (reference sequence). Trimming took off 5 bases at V and 8 bases at J, with 9 bases between the two ends. This CDR3 is built from 11 residues. CDR3 in amino acids: CASSGSPEAFF. The CDR3 bases are TGTGCCAGCAGTGGCTCCCCAGAAGCTTTCTTT.

The J gene is TRBJ2-7, the V gene TRBV7-2, with 9 bases aligning to TRBD1. The CDR3 runs 16 residues. Germline lookup yields CDR1 SGHTA and CDR2 FQGNSA. V was clipped by 2 bases and J by 1 base; unmatched bases: 6. CDR3 loop: CASSLSPGTGSYEQYF. The CDR3, as DNA: TGTGCCAGCAGCTTATCCCCGGGGACAGGGTCCTACGAGCAGTACTTC.

The J gene is TRBJ2-2, the V gene TRBV9; the D is unclear. The CDR3 spans 13 residues. CDR1 SGDLS and CDR2 YYNGEE come from the germline V gene. Trimming pared 4 bases from V and 0 bases from J, leaving 4 bases between. CDR3 sequence reads: CASSLPNTGELFF. The CDR3 coding sequence is TGTGCCAGCAGCCTCCCGAACACCGGGGAGCTGTTTTTT.

This chain joins TRBV7-6 and TRBJ1-2; TRBD1 might be the D (6 bases). Germline CDR1 is SGHVS and CDR2 is FNYEAQ. V gave up 1 base and J gave up 4 bases, with 13 bases separating them. This CDR3 region has 15 residues. The CDR3 is CASSLETGLGYGYTF. CDR3 coding DNA: TGTGCCAGCAGCTTAGAGACAGGTCTTGGCTATGGCTACACCTTC.